A single sample gave rise to the 17 T cell receptor beta chains below, sequenced in a study of cytotoxic CD8 clonotypes in ibrutinib-treated CLL. Measured with immunoSEQ multiplex PCR; TCRdb has only the in-frame clones, and not every one. The data contain about 130,000 clones, under 90% of them seen just once; the ten biggest clones take up about 3.3%. The sequencing here drew on PBMCs, taken after 24 months of ibrutinib treatment. All receptors come from a human donor with chronic lymphocytic leukemia.

The chain joins TRBV4-3 to TRBJ1-2, with D unclear. Germline V gene sequence: CDR1 LGHNA, CDR2 YSLEER. V lost 0 bases and J 0 bases, leaving 11 bases between the germline ends. The CDR3 covers 16 residues. The CDR3 reads CASSQDGVAANYGYTF. CDR3 bases: TGCGCCAGCAGCCAAGACGGCGTGGCAGCTAACTATGGCTACACCTTC.

The V and J genes are TRBV6-1 and TRBJ2-6; weak D call: TRBD1 (6 bases). This CDR3 has 16 amino acids. The germline V gene encodes CDR1 MNHNS and CDR2 SASEGT. V was shortened by 3 bases and J by 2 bases, with 11 bases between the two germline ends. The CDR3: CASSEGANTGANVLTF. The CDR3, as DNA: TGTGCCAGCAGTGAGGGGGCTAATACTGGGGCCAACGTCCTGACTTTC.

V gene TRBV29-1 combines with J gene TRBJ1-1; TRBD1 aligns across 8 bases. The CDR3 has 13 amino acids. V was pared by 4 bases and J by 4 bases, with 5 bases of the junction left unmatched. Per germline, CDR1 SQVTM and CDR2 ANQGSEA. The CDR3 loop reads CSVGGQVFTEAFF. The CDR3 bases are TGCAGCGTTGGGGGACAGGTTTTCACTGAAGCTTTCTTT.

The V call is TRBV10-2, the J call TRBJ2-7; unclear D gene. Germline CDR1 and CDR2: WSHSY and SAAADI. Trimming took 8 bases from V and 2 from J, leaving 10 bases between them. This CDR3 comprises 12 residues. CDR3 loop: CASSDGPYEQYF. As DNA, the CDR3 is TGCGCCAGCTCGGACGGACCCTACGAGCAGTACTTC.

The V call is TRBV2, the J call TRBJ2-5; D perhaps matches TRBD1 (5 bases). Germline V lookup: CDR1 SNHLY, CDR2 FYNNEI. Trimming took off 6 bases at V and 0 bases at J, with 20 bases between the two ends. This CDR3 is 17 amino acids long. The CDR3 sequence is CASSAPFADKYQETQYF. The CDR3 DNA follows: TGTGCCAGCAGCGCTCCCTTCGCGGACAAATACCAAGAGACCCAGTACTTC.

This clone was seen at least ten times. The chain joins TRBV15 to TRBJ1-6; D remains unclear. There are 13 residues in the CDR3. The ends were cut back, 5 bases at V and 7 bases at J, with 9 bases in the middle. Germline V gene sequence: CDR1 LNHNV, CDR2 YYDKDF (reference sequence). CDR3 sequence reads: CATSPNRNSPLHF. CDR3 coding DNA: TGTGCCACCAGCCCAAACCGGAATTCACCCCTCCACTTT.

The rearrangement joins TRBV15 to TRBJ2-3, with TRBD2 matching 16 bases. The V gene end was trimmed by 3 bases and the J gene end by 4 bases; junction bases not matched to a gene: 4. Germline assignment: CDR1 LNHNV and CDR2 YYDKDF (reference sequence). The CDR3 extends over 17 amino acids. In DNA form, the CDR3 reads TGTGCCACCAGCAGGGGACTAGCGGGGGGGCCGGCAGATACGCAGTATTTT. Encoded protein: CATSRGLAGGPADTQYF.

This clone occurred a few times. The V and J genes are TRBV18 and TRBJ2-6; D is ambiguous. Trimming stripped 1 base from V and 3 bases from J, with 10 bases between. The CDR3 contains 16 residues. Germline V gives CDR1 KGHSH, CDR2 LQKENI. The CDR3 sequence: CASSPLGSGGANVLTF. The CDR3 nucleotides read TGTGCCAGCTCACCACTAGGATCAGGTGGGGCCAACGTCCTGACTTTC.

This clone was found once. The chain has TRBV11-2 and TRBJ2-1, with 8 positions matching TRBD2. V gave up 5 bases and J gave up 9 bases; unmatched junction bases: 12. The CDR3 runs to 15 residues. Germline V CDR1 and CDR2: SGHAT, FQNNGV. CDR3 DNA sequence: TGTGCCAGCAGCCCGTCAAGGCGGGGGGTGGGTGAGCAGTTCTTC. Its protein is CASSPSRRGVGEQFF. The variable domain in full, completed from reference TRBV11-2 and TRBJ2-1, reads EAGVAQSPRYKIIEKRQSVAFWCNPISGHATLYWYQQILGQGPKLLIQFQNNGVVDDSQLPKDRFSAERLKGVDSTLKIQPAKLEDSAVYLCASSPSRRGVGEQFFGPGTRLTVL.

This chain joins TRBV10-3 and TRBJ1-5; 9 bases are a match to TRBD1. Germline lookup yields CDR1 ENHRY and CDR2 SYGVKD. The CDR3 spans 15 residues. V lost 2 bases and J lost 6; bases outside the gene matches: 5. CDR3 region: CAISEGQGFSQPQHF. DNA for the CDR3: TGTGCCATCAGTGAGGGACAGGGGTTTAGTCAGCCCCAGCATTTT.

The chain employs TRBV5-4 and TRBJ2-2; TRBD2 is a possible D gene (7 bases). This CDR3 has 16 residues. CDR1 SGHNT and CDR2 YYREEE come from the germline V gene (reference sequence). The V end was cut by 2 bases, the J end by 4 bases, with 15 bases between. The CDR3 nucleotides are TGTGCCAGCAGCTTTGGGGGGGCCGGAGTCACCGGGGAGCTGTTTTTT. Protein: CASSFGGAGVTGELFF.

For the CDR3, the DNA is TGTGCCAGCACCCATCTCTCTCAGGGCTCCTACGAGCAGTACTTC. Translated, it gives CASTHLSQGSYEQYF. The rearrangement joins TRBV7-9 to TRBJ2-7, with D possibly matching TRBD1 (5 bases). This CDR3 spans 15 amino acids. Per the germline V gene, CDR1 is SEHNR and CDR2 is FQNEAQ (reference sequence). V lost 7 bases and J lost 0, with 16 bases in between.

V and J are TRBV7-2 and TRBJ2-3; D gene unclear. Germline-derived CDR1 and CDR2 are SGHTA and FQGNSA. This CDR3 comprises 13 residues. The V gene lost 5 bases and the J gene lost 5 bases, with 11 bases spanning the gap. The CDR3 DNA sequence: TGTGCCAGCAGCGTACACTCTGGAGATACGCAGTATTTT. Protein sequence: CASSVHSGDTQYF.

The J gene is TRBJ2-5, the V gene TRBV5-4; 7 positions agree with TRBD1. Germline CDR1 SGHNT, CDR2 YYREEE (reference sequence). V dropped 4 bases and J dropped 5; count of bases not matched to a gene: 8. The CDR3 totals 14 residues. The CDR3 DNA is TGTGCCAGCAGCGACAACAGGGGCGGGGAGACCCAGTACTTC. Protein sequence: CASSDNRGGETQYF.

This chain connects TRBV9 to TRBJ2-3, with 8 bases matching TRBD2. The CDR3 contains 18 residues. Germline V lookup: CDR1 SGDLS, CDR2 YYNGEE. The trim removed 4 bases at V and 0 bases at J, leaving 13 bases unmatched. The CDR3 nucleotides read TGTGCCAGCAGCTTAGTCCCTCCGGTAGCGGGGAGCACAGATACGCAGTATTTT. Its translation: CASSLVPPVAGSTDTQYF.

The chain combines TRBV10-1 with TRBJ1-6, with TRBD1 as a possible D gene (5 bases). V lost 0 bases, J lost 10 bases, and 19 bases lay in between. The length of the CDR3 is 17 residues. CDR1 is WNHNN and CDR2 is SYGVQD in the germline V gene (reference sequence). This CDR3 is CASSESEQRGKGSPLHF. The CDR3 DNA reads as TGCGCCAGCAGTGAGTCGGAACAGAGGGGTAAGGGGTCACCCCTCCACTTT.

V and J are TRBV7-2 and TRBJ2-7, with 8 bases fitting TRBD2. The V gene end was trimmed by 4 bases and the J gene end by 1 base; junction bases not matched to a gene: 9. CDR1 SGHTA and CDR2 FQGNSA come from the germline V gene. The CDR3 is 16 amino acids. In DNA, the CDR3 is TGTGCCAGCAGCTCTCCCGGCGGGGGGCCATCCTACGAGCAGTACTTC. Protein product: CASSSPGGGPSYEQYF.